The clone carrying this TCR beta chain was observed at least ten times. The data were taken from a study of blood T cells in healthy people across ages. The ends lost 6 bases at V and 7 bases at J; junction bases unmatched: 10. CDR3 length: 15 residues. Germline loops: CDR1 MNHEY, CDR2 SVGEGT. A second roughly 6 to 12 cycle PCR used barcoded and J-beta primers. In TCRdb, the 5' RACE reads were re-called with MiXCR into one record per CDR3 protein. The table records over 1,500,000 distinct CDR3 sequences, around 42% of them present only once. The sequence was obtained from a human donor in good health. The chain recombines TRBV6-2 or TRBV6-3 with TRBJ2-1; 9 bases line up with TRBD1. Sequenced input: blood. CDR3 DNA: TGTGCCAGCAGGGTTGGGACAGGGAGCAAAAATGAGCAGTTCTTC. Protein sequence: CASRVGTGSKNEQFF.